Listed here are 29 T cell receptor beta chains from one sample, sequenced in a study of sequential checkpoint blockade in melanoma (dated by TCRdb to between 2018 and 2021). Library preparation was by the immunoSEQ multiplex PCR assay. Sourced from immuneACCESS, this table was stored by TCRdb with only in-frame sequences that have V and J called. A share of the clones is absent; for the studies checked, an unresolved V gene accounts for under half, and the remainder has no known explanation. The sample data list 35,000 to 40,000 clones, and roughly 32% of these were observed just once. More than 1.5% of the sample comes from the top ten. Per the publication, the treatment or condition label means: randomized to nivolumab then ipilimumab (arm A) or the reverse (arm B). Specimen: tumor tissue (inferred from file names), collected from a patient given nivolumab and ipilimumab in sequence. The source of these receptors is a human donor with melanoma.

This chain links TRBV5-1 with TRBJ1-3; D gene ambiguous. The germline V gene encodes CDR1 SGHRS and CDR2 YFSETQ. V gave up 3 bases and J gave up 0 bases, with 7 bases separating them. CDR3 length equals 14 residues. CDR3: CASSSGISGNTIYF. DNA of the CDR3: TGCGCCAGCAGCTCGGGGATCTCTGGAAACACCATATATTTT. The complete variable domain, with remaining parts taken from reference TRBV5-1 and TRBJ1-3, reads KAGVTQTPRYLIKTRGQQVTLSCSPISGHRSVSWYQQTPGQGLQFLFEYFSETQRNKGNFPGRFSGRQFSNSRSEMNVSTLELGDSALYLCASSSGISGNTIYFGEGSWLTVV.

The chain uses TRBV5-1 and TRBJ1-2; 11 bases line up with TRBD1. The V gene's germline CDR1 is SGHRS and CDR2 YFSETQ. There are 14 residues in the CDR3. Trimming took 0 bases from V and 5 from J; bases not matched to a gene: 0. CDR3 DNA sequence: TGCGCCAGCAGCTTGGGGGACAGGGGGTATGGCTACACCTTC. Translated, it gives CASSLGDRGYGYTF.

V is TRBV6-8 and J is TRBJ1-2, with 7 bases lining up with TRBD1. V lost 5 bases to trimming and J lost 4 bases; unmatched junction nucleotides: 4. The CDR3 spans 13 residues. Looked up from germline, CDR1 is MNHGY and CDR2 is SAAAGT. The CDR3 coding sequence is TGTGCCAGCAGTGTGACAGGGCTCTATGGCTACACCTTC. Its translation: CASSVTGLYGYTF.

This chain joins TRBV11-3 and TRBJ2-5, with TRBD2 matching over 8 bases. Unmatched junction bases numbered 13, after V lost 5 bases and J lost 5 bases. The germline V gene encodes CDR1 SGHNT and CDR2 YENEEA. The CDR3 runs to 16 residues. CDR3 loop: CASSPRSGGGAETQYF. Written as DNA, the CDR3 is TGTGCCAGCAGCCCAAGGAGCGGGGGAGGGGCCGAGACCCAGTACTTC.

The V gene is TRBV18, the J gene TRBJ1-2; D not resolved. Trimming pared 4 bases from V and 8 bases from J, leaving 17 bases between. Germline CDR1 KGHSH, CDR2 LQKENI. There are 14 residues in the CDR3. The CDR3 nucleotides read TGTGCCAGCTCACTCGGGCTCTATTTCTACGGCTACACCTTC. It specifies CASSLGLYFYGYTF.

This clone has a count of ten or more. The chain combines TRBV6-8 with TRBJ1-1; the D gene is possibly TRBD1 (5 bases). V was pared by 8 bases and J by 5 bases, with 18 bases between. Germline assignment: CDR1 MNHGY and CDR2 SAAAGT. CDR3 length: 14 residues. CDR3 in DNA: TGTGCCAGCTCCAACGCGGCAGGGTGGACTGAAGCTTTCTTT. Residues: CASSNAAGWTEAFF.

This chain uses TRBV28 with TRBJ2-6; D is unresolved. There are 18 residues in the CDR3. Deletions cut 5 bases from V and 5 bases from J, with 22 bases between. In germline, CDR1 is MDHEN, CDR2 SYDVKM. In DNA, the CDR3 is TGTGCCAGCAGTAAAACGTTCTTGACACAAAGTCGGGCCAACGTCCTGACTTTC. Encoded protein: CASSKTFLTQSRANVLTF.

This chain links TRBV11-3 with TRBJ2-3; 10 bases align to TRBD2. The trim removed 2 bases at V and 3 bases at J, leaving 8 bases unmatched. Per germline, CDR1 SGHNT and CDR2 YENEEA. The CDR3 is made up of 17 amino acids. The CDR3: CASSLFIAGGTTDTQYF. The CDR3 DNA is TGTGCCAGCAGCTTATTTATAGCGGGAGGAACGACAGATACGCAGTATTTT.

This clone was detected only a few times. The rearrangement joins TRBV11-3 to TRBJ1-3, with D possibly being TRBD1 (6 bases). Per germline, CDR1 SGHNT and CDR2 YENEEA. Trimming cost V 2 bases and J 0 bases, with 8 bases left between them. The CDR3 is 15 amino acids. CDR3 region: CASSLSGVSGNTIYF. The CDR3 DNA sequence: TGTGCCAGCAGCTTATCAGGGGTCTCTGGAAACACCATATATTTT. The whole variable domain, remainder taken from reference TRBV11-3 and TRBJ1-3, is EAGVVQSPRYKIIEKKQPVAFWCNPISGHNTLYWYLQNLGQGPELLIRYENEEAVDDSQLPKDRFSAERLKGVDSTLKIQPAELGDSAVYLCASSLSGVSGNTIYFGEGSWLTVV.

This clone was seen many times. The CDR3 reads CASSLGVVQALEAFF. The DNA of the CDR3 is TGTGCCAGCAGCTTAGGTGTTGTACAGGCACTAGAAGCTTTCTTT. The chain couples TRBV11-3 to TRBJ1-1; weak D call: TRBD1 (5 bases). The CDR3 is 15 residues long. V was pared by 1 base and J by 8 bases, with 17 bases between. Germline lookup yields CDR1 SGHNT and CDR2 YENEEA.

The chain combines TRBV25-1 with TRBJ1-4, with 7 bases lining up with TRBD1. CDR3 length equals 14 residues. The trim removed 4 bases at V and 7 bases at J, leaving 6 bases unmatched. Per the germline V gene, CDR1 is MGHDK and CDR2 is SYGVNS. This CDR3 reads CASSGQGLSEKLFF. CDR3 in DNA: TGTGCCAGCAGTGGACAGGGTCTTAGTGAAAAACTGTTTTTT.

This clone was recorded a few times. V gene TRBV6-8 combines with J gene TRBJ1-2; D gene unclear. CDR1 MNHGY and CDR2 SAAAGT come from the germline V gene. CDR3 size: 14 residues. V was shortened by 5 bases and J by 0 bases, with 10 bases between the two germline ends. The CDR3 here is CASSDRTANYGYTF. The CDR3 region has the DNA TGTGCCAGCAGTGACCGTACAGCTAACTATGGCTACACCTTC.

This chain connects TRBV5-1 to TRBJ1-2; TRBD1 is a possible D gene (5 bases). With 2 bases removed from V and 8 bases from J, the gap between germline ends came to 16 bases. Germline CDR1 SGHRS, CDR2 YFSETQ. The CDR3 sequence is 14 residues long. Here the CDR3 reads CASSFGGTNMGYTF. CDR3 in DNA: TGCGCCAGCAGCTTCGGGGGGACGAATATGGGCTACACCTTC.

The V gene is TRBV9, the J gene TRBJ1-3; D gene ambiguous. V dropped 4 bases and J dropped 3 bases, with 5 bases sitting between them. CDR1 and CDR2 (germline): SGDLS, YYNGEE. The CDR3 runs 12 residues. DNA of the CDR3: TGTGCCAGCAGCACGTATGGAAACACCATATATTTT. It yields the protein CASSTYGNTIYF.

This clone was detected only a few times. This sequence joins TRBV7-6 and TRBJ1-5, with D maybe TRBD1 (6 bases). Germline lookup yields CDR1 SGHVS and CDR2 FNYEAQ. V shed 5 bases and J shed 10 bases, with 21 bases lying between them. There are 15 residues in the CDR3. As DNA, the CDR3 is TGTGCCAGCAGCGGGGGGGCGGGTGATCTTTCCCCCCAGCATTTT. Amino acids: CASSGGAGDLSPQHF.

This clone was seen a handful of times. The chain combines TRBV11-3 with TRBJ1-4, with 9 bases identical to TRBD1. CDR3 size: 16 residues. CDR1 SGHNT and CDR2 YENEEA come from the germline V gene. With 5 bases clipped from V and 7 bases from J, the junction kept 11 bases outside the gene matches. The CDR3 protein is CASSTGQGRYGEKLFF. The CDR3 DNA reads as TGTGCCAGCAGCACCGGACAGGGGAGGTACGGTGAAAAACTGTTTTTT.

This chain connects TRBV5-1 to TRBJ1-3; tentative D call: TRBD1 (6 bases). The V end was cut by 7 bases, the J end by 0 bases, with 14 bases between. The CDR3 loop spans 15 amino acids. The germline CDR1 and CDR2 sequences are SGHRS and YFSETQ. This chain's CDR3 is CASARDTDSGNTIYF. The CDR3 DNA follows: TGCGCCAGCGCCCGGGACACCGACTCTGGAAACACCATATATTTT.

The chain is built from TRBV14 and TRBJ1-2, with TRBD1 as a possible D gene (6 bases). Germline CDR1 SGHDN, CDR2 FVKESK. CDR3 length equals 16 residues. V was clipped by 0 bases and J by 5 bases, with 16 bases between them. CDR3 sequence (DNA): TGTGCCAGCAGCCAAGAACCCGGGGGGGGCTGGTATGGCTACACCTTC. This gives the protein CASSQEPGGGWYGYTF. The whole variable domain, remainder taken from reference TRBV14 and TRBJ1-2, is EAGVTQFPSHSVIEKGQTVTLRCDPISGHDNLYWYRRVMGKEIKFLLHFVKESKQDESGMPNNRFLAERTGGTYSTLKVQPAELEDSGVYFCASSQEPGGGWYGYTFGSGTRLTVV.

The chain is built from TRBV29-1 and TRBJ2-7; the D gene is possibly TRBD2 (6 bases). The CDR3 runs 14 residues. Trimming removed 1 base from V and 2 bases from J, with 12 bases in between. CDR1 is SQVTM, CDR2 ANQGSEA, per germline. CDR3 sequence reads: CSVEGGDIAYEQYF. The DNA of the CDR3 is TGCAGCGTTGAAGGCGGGGATATTGCCTACGAGCAGTACTTC.

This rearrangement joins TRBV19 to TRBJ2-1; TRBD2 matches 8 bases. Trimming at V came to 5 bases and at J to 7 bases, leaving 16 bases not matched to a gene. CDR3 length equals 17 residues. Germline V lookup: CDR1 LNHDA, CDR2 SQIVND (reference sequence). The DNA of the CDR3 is TGTGCCAGTAGTTATAGCGGGGTCCTCACTACGCGGAATGAGCAGTTCTTC. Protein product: CASSYSGVLTTRNEQFF.

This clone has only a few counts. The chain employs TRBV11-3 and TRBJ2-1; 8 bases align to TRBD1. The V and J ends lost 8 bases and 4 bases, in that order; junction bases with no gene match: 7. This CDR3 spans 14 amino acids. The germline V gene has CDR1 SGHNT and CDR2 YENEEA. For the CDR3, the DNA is TGTGCCAGCGCCGGGGACAGGTCATACAATGAGCAGTTCTTC. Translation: CASAGDRSYNEQFF.

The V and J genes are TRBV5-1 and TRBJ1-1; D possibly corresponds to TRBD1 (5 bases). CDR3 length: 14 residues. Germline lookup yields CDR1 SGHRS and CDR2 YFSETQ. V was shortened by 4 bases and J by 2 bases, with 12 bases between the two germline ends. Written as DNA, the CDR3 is TGCGCCAGCAGCCCCGACAGCCCCAACACTGAAGCTTTCTTT. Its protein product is CASSPDSPNTEAFF.

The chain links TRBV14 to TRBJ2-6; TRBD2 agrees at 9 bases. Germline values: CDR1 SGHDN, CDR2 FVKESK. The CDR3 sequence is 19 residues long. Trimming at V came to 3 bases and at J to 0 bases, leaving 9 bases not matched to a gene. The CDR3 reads CASSQRLAGDNSGANVLTF. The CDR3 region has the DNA TGTGCCAGCAGCCAGCGTTTAGCGGGGGACAACTCTGGGGCCAACGTCCTGACTTTC.

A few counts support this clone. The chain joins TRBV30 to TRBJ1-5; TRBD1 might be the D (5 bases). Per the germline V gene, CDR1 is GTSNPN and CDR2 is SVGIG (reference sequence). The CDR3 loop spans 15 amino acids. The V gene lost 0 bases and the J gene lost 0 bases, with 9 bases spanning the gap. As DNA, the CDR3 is TGTGCCTGGAGTGTACAAGGGGCTAGCAATCAGCCCCAGCATTTT. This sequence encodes CAWSVQGASNQPQHF.

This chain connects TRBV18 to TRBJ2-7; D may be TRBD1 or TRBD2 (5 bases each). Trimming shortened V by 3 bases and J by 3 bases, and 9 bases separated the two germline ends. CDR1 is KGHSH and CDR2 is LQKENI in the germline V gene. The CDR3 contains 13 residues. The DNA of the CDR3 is TGTGCCAGCTCACCCAGGGACCTCTACGAGCAGTACTTC. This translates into CASSPRDLYEQYF.

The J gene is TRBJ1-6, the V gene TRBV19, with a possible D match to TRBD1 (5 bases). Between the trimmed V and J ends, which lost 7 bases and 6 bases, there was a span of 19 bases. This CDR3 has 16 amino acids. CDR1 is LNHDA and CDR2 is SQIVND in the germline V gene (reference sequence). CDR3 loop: CASTPDGAGFNSPLHF. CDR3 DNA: TGTGCCAGTACCCCAGATGGGGCAGGGTTTAATTCACCCCTCCACTTT.

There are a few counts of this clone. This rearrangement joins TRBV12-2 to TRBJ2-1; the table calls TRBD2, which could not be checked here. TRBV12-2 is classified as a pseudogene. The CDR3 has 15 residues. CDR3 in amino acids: CASRLDTSGDNEQFF. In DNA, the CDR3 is TGTGCAAGTCGCTTAGACACTAGCGGGGATAATGAGCAGTTCTTC.

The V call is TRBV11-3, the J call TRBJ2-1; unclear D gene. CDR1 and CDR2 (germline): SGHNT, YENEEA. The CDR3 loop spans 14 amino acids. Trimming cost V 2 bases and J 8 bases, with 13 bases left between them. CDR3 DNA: TGTGCCAGCAGCTTATCCCAAGCAGTGTATGAGCAGTTCTTC. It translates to CASSLSQAVYEQFF.

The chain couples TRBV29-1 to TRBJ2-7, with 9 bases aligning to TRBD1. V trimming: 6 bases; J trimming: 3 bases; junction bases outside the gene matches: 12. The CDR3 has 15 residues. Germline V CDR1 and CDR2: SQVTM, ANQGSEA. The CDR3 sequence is CSVYLPGQGSYEQYF. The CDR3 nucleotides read TGCAGCGTATATCTACCGGGACAGGGAAGCTACGAGCAGTACTTC.